This TCR beta chain was recovered during a study of cytomegalovirus exposure and HLA in healthy donors. The germline CDR1 and CDR2 sequences are ENHRY and SYGVKD. Trimming took off 6 bases at V and 3 bases at J, with 16 bases between the two ends. The CDR3 runs 15 residues. Both 60 Vbeta primers and 13 Jbeta primers went into the PCR. Using immunoSEQ multiplex PCR, the repertoire was profiled, and TCRdb retains in-frame clones only, with some absent. The sample gives 150,000 to 200,000 clones, almost 80% of which show up once; around a tenth is in the top ten. The genes are TRBV10-3 and TRBJ2-3; TRBD1 is a possible D gene (6 bases). Sequenced input: PBMCs. This TCR was recovered from a man between 18 and 29 years old in good health and CMV-seropositive. CDR3 sequence reads: CAISRTARVTDTQYF. The CDR3 coding sequence is TGTGCCATCAGCCGGACAGCGCGTGTAACAGATACGCAGTATTTT.